The 17 T cell receptor beta chains below were found in one sample sequenced in a study of blood T cell repertoires in COVID-19. Profiling relied on immunoSEQ multiplex PCR, and the TCRdb table lists in-frame clones only, not all of them. The sample has 170,000 or so clones; 88% are singletons. Sequencing was performed on PBMCs or T cells enriched from blood (not recorded which). These receptors all stem from a woman aged 18-29 years who had recovered from COVID-19.

The chain has TRBV6-4 and TRBJ2-2, with 12 bases aligning to TRBD2. Trimming removed 6 bases from V and 5 bases from J; junction bases left unmatched: 4. CDR3 length: 15 residues. CDR1 MRHNA and CDR2 SNTAGT come from the germline V gene. Written as DNA, the CDR3 is TGTGCCAGCAGCAAGACTAGCGGGGGAACCGGGGAGCTGTTTTTT. Amino acid sequence: CASSKTSGGTGELFF.

This chain links TRBV5-1 with TRBJ2-2; 12 positions agree with TRBD2. Germline V gene lookup returns CDR1 SGHRS and CDR2 YFSETQ. The CDR3 has 19 amino acids. The J segment lost 0 bases and the V segment lost 2 bases, leaving 8 bases of the junction unmatched. CDR3 nucleotide sequence: TGCGCCAGCAGCTTAAGCCTAGCGGGAGGGATTGCGAACACCGGGGAGCTGTTTTTT. Translated, it gives CASSLSLAGGIANTGELFF.

The chain employs TRBV7-8 and TRBJ2-2; 10 bases are shared with TRBD2. CDR1 is SGHVS, CDR2 FQNEAQ, per germline. After removal of 5 bases from V and 5 bases from J, the junction contained 8 bases not matched to a gene. The CDR3 loop spans 16 amino acids. CDR3 in DNA: TGTGCCAGCAGCGCCCTAGCGGGAGAGGGAACCGGGGAGCTGTTTTTT. Translated, it gives CASSALAGEGTGELFF.

The chain uses TRBV5-6 and TRBJ1-2; the match to TRBD1 covers 8 bases. Germline V gene lookup returns CDR1 SGHDT and CDR2 YYEEEE. The V and J ends lost 2 bases and 6 bases, in that order; junction bases with no gene match: 3. The CDR3 is made up of 13 amino acids. The CDR3 is CASSFGQGNGYTF. The CDR3 bases are TGTGCCAGCAGCTTCGGACAGGGTAATGGCTACACCTTC. Filled out from reference TRBV5-6 and TRBJ1-2, the complete variable domain reads DAGVTQSPTHLIKTRGQQVTLRCSPKSGHDTVSWYQQALGQGPQFIFQYYEEEERQRGNFPDRFSGHQFPNYSSELNVNALLLGDSALYLCASSFGQGNGYTFGSGTRLTVV.

V and J are TRBV28 and TRBJ2-1, with 8 bases fitting TRBD1. Germline values: CDR1 MDHEN, CDR2 SYDVKM. J was trimmed by 7 bases and V by 3 bases; bases with no gene match: 14. This CDR3 has 17 residues. The CDR3 nucleotides read TGTGCCAGCAGTTTGGTCCAGGCACGACAGGGGAAAAATGAGCAGTTCTTC. It is translated as CASSLVQARQGKNEQFF.

The V call is TRBV5-4, the J call TRBJ2-7; D is possibly TRBD2 (5 bases). Germline V gene data show CDR1 as SGHNT and CDR2 as YYREEE (reference sequence). V dropped 4 bases and J dropped 0 bases, with 11 bases sitting between them. The CDR3 totals 14 residues. The CDR3 sequence: CASSPGSTSYEQYF. The CDR3 nucleotides read TGTGCCAGCAGCCCGGGATCCACCTCCTACGAGCAGTACTTC.

The rearrangement uses TRBV7-9 and TRBJ2-2; D gene unclear. This CDR3 is 14 amino acids long. The germline gives CDR1 SEHNR, CDR2 FQNEAQ (reference sequence). The V end was cut by 3 bases, the J end by 1 base, with 6 bases between. The CDR3: CASSFIGNTGELFF. Written as DNA, the CDR3 is TGTGCCAGCAGCTTTATCGGGAACACCGGGGAGCTGTTTTTT. Drawing the rest from reference TRBV7-9 and TRBJ2-2, the complete variable domain is DTGVSQNPRHKITKRGQNVTFRCDPISEHNRLYWYRQTLGQGPEFLTYFQNEAQLEKSRLLSDRFSAERPKGSFSTLEIQRTEQGDSAMYLCASSFIGNTGELFFGEGSRLTVL.

Worth noting for this clone: At one of its ends the junction is not consistent with the germline gene, which may arise from a read error. The chain combines TRBV5-6 with TRBJ2-1; weak D call: TRBD2 (6 bases). This CDR3 has 11 amino acids. Germline V gene lookup returns CDR1 SGHDT and CDR2 YYEEEE. CDR3 region: CASSSDWDFLF. CDR3 DNA sequence: TGTGCCAGCAGCTCTGACTGGGACTTTCTCTTC.

The chain combines TRBV28 with TRBJ1-1; TRBD1 is a possible D gene (6 bases). Trimming pared 3 bases from V and 13 bases from J, leaving 21 bases between. CDR3 length equals 14 residues. Per germline, CDR1 MDHEN and CDR2 SYDVKM. CDR3 nucleotides: TGTGCCAGCAGTTTTCGGTCGGACGAGGGGGGGATTTTCTTT. Amino acids: CASSFRSDEGGIFF.

The chain uses TRBV5-1 and TRBJ1-1; TRBD1 aligns across 8 bases. This CDR3 has 14 amino acids. Germline CDR1 and CDR2: SGHRS and YFSETQ. With V trimmed by 2 bases and J by 4 bases, 4 bases remained unmatched. The CDR3 protein is CASSFDGTGTEAFF. CDR3 DNA: TGCGCCAGCAGCTTCGACGGGACAGGCACTGAAGCTTTCTTT.

This chain links TRBV6-5 with TRBJ1-2, with D possibly being TRBD1 (5 bases). This CDR3 has 14 residues. CDR1 is MNHEY, CDR2 SVGAGI, per germline. The germline V and J ends were trimmed by 2 bases and 1 base, with 8 bases remaining between them. CDR3 in amino acids: CASSYDRSNYGYTF. The CDR3 nucleotides read TGTGCCAGCAGTTACGACAGAAGTAACTATGGCTACACCTTC.

The genes are TRBV10-3 and TRBJ2-3; TRBD2 agrees at 15 bases. The CDR3 sequence is 16 residues long. Trimming took 8 bases from V and 2 from J; bases not matched to a gene: 5. Germline V gene sequence: CDR1 ENHRY, CDR2 SYGVKD. The CDR3 sequence: CAIGWTSGGDTDTQYF. The CDR3 DNA sequence: TGTGCCATCGGGTGGACTAGCGGGGGGGACACAGATACGCAGTATTTT.

This clone appeared a single time. The rearrangement joins TRBV7-3 to TRBJ2-3; D might be TRBD1 (5 bases). Germline V gene sequence: CDR1 SGHTA, CDR2 FQGTGA. The CDR3 loop spans 14 amino acids. Trimming took 2 bases from V and 2 from J, leaving 8 bases between them. CDR3 residues: CASSLLRATDTQYF. DNA for the CDR3: TGTGCCAGCAGCTTACTCAGGGCCACAGATACGCAGTATTTT. The variable domain in full, with the rest retrieved from reference TRBV7-3 and TRBJ2-3, is GAGVSQTPSNKVTEKGKYVELRCDPISGHTALYWYRQSLGQGPEFLIYFQGTGAADDSGLPNDRFFAVRPEGSVSTLKIQRTERGDSAVYLCASSLLRATDTQYFGPGTRLTVL.

The chain recombines TRBV10-1 with TRBJ2-1; a weak D match, TRBD2 (5 bases). Looked up from germline, CDR1 is WNHNN and CDR2 is SYGVQD (reference sequence). The V gene lost 2 bases and the J gene lost 10 bases, with 12 bases spanning the gap. The CDR3 has 13 amino acids. The CDR3 region is CASSEGRKTEQFF. The CDR3 nucleotides read TGCGCCAGCAGTGAGGGGAGAAAAACAGAGCAGTTCTTC.

This clone was found once. The chain uses TRBV11-2 and TRBJ2-5; D gene ambiguous. Germline V CDR1 and CDR2: SGHAT, FQNNGV. Between the trimmed V and J ends, which lost 3 bases and 4 bases, there was a span of 15 bases. The CDR3 sequence is 15 residues long. CDR3 region: CASSFNPQERETQYF. The CDR3, as DNA: TGTGCCAGCAGCTTTAACCCTCAGGAACGAGAGACCCAGTACTTC.

This chain uses TRBV5-1 with TRBJ2-7; a weak D match, TRBD2 (6 bases). CDR3 size: 14 residues. The V end lost 0 bases, the J end lost 0 bases, and 7 bases lay between the germline ends. Germline CDR1 SGHRS, CDR2 YFSETQ. CDR3 sequence: CASSLGAGSYEQYF. In DNA, the CDR3 is TGCGCCAGCAGCTTGGGAGCGGGCTCCTACGAGCAGTACTTC.

This rearrangement joins TRBV4-1 to TRBJ1-1; D not resolved. CDR1 is MGHRA and CDR2 is YSYEKL in the germline V gene. V shed 1 base and J shed 5 bases, with 14 bases lying between them. The CDR3 consists of 15 residues. CDR3 sequence reads: CASSQGHGVRTEAFF. CDR3 nucleotides: TGCGCCAGCAGCCAAGGTCACGGGGTAAGAACTGAAGCTTTCTTT.